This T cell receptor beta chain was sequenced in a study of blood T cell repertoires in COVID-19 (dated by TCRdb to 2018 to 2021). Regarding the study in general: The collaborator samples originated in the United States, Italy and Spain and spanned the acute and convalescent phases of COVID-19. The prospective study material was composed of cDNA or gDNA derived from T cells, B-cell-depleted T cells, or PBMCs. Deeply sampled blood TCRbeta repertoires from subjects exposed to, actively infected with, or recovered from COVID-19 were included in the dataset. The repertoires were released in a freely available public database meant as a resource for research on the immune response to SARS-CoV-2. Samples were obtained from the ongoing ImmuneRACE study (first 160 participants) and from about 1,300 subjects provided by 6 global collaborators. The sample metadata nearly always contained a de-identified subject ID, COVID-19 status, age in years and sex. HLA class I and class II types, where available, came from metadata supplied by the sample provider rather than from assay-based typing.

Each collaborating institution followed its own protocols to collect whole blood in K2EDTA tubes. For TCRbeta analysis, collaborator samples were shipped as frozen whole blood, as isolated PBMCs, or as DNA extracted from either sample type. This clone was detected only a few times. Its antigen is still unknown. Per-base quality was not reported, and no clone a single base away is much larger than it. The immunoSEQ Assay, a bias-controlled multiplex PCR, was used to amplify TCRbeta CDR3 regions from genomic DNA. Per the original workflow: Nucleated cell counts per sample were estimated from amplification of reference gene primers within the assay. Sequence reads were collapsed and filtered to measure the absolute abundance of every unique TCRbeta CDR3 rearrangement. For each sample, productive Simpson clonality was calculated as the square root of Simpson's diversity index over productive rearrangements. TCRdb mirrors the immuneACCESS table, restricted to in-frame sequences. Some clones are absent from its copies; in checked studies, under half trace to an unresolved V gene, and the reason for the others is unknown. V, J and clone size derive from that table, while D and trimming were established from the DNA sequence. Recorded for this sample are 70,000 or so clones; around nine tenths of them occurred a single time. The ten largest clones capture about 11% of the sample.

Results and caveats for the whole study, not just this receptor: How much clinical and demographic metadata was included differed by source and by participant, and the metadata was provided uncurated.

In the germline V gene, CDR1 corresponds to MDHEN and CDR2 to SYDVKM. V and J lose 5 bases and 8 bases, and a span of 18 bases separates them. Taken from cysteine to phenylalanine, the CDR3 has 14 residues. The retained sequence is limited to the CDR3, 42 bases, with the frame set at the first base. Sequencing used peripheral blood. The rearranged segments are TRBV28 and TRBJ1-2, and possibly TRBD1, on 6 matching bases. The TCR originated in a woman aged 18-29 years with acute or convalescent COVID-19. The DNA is TGTGCCAGCAGTCCGGTTTGGGGGCGTGGAGGCTACACCTTC. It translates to CASSPVWGRGGYTF.